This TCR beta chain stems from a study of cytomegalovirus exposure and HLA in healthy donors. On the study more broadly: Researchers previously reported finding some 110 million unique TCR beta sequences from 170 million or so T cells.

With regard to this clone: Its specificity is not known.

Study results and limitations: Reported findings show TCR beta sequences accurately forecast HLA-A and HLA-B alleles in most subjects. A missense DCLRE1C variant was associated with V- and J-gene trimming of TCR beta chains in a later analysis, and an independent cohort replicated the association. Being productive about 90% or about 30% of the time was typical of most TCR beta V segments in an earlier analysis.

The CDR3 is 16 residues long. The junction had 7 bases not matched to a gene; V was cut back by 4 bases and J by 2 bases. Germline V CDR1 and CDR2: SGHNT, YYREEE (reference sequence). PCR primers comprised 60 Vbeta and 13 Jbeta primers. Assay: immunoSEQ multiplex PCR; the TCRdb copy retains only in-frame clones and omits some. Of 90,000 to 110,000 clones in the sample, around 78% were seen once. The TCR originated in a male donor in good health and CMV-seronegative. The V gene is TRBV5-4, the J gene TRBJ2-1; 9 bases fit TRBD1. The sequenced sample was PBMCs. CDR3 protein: CASSGRTGDPYNEQFF. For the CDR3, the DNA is TGTGCCAGCAGCGGGCGGACAGGGGACCCCTACAATGAGCAGTTCTTC.